The 10 T cell receptor beta chains reported below all come from one sample, sequenced in a study of read filtering for tumor transcriptome and immune sequencing. This library used roughly 370 ng RNA and molecular barcoded adaptors spanning alpha/delta and beta/gamma chains. In TCRdb, the reads were re-called with MiXCR into one record per CDR3 protein. The data hold some 120,000 distinct CDR3 sequences, with roughly 13% observed a single time. The specimen was a population of CD138-negative cells sorted from bone marrow. Source of these receptors: a donor over 35 with multiple myeloma.

Remarks on this clonotype: A much larger clonotype is one base distant, so this may be a read error. This sequence joins TRBV29-1 and TRBJ1-2; D remains unclear. This CDR3 contains 11 residues. Germline values: CDR1 SQVTM, CDR2 ANQGSEA. DNA of the CDR3: TGCAGCGTTGAAGCCTATACTGGCTACGCCTTC. This gives the protein CSVEAYTGYAF. Full variable domain (missing parts from reference TRBV29-1 and TRBJ1-2): SAVISQKPSRDICQRGTSLTIQCQVDSQVTMMFWYRQQPGQSLTLIATANQGSEATYESGFVIDKFPISRPNLTFSTLTVSNMSPEDSSIYLCSVEAYTGYAFGSGTRLTVV.

About this clonotype: This sequence may be a read error, since a much larger clone differs from it by one base. V gene TRBV20-1 combines with J gene TRBJ2-3; TRBD2 aligns across 13 bases. CDR1 and CDR2 (germline): DFQATT, SNEGSKA (reference sequence). This CDR3 region has 15 residues. Trimming at V came to 6 bases and at J to 8 bases, leaving 11 bases not matched to a gene. In nucleotides, the CDR3 is TGCAGTGCCATAGAGGGACTAGCGGGAATAGGTACGCAGTATTTT. Protein sequence: CSAIEGLAGIGTQYF.

To note about this clonotype: A much larger clone sits a single nucleotide away, making a read error possible. The V gene is TRBV7-2, the J gene TRBJ2-1, with 7 bases aligning to TRBD1. This CDR3 region has 13 residues. Germline V gene lookup returns CDR1 SGHTA and CDR2 FQGNSA. The CDR3 DNA follows: TGTGTCGGCAGCCAGGGACAGTACAATGAGCAGTTCTTC. Translation gives CVGSQGQYNEQFF.

The rearrangement links TRBV2 to TRBJ1-1, with 8 bases fitting TRBD1. V shed 5 bases and J 0 bases; nucleotides not matched to a gene: 8. The CDR3 extends over 16 amino acids. Germline values: CDR1 SNHLY, CDR2 FYNNEI. Here the CDR3 DNA reads TGTGCCAGCAGTCGTCGGGACAGGCCATTGAACACTGAAGCTTTCTTT. It codes for CASSRRDRPLNTEAFF.

This clonotype was counted many times. The rearrangement joins TRBV5-1 to TRBJ2-2, with TRBD2 identical over 8 bases. Trimming took 3 bases from V and 3 from J; bases not matched to a gene: 7. The CDR3 spans 16 residues. Germline V gives CDR1 SGHRS, CDR2 YFSETQ. In DNA form, the CDR3 reads TGCGCCAGCAGCTCTTCCGGGCGGGGGGACACCGGGGAGCTGTTTTTT. Translation: CASSSSGRGDTGELFF.

This clonotype was detected many times. CDR3 protein: CASSIVGGGYEQYF. The DNA of the CDR3 is TGTGCCAGTAGTATAGTCGGGGGCGGCTACGAGCAGTACTTC. The chain links TRBV19 to TRBJ2-7, with D perhaps matching TRBD1 or TRBD2 (6 bases each). The CDR3 spans 14 residues. Looked up from germline, CDR1 is LNHDA and CDR2 is SQIVND (reference sequence). V lost 1 base and J 3 bases, leaving 10 bases between the germline ends.

This clonotype has only a few counts. V usage is TRBV5-5 and J usage is TRBJ2-5; maybe TRBD1 (5 bases). Germline V gene sequence: CDR1 SGHKS, CDR2 YYEKEE (reference sequence). The CDR3 covers 14 residues. Trimming pared 2 bases from V and 3 bases from J, leaving 11 bases between. The CDR3 spells CASSFQGGEETQYF. The CDR3 DNA is TGTGCCAGCAGCTTCCAGGGTGGTGAAGAGACCCAGTACTTC.

In this sample, this clonotype turned up many times. The CDR3 sequence: CASSLFRDRPGFF. CDR3 in DNA: TGTGCCAGCAGCTTGTTCCGGGACCGACCGGGATTCTTC. This chain links TRBV7-2 with TRBJ2-1, with D perhaps being TRBD1 or TRBD2 (5 bases each). Germline-derived CDR1 and CDR2 are SGHTA and FQGNSA. This CDR3 comprises 13 residues. The V end was cut by 3 bases, the J end by 16 bases, with 19 bases between.

This clonotype was seen ten or more times. This sequence joins TRBV29-1 and TRBJ2-1, with D uncertain. The CDR3 covers 14 residues. Germline V gene sequence: CDR1 SQVTM, CDR2 ANQGSEA. Between the trimmed V and J ends, which lost 3 bases and 2 bases, there was a span of 11 bases. The CDR3 sequence: CSVEYLITYNEQFF. CDR3 nucleotide sequence: TGCAGCGTTGAGTACCTAATTACCTACAATGAGCAGTTCTTC.

This clonotype was observed at least ten times. The chain is built from TRBV20-1 and TRBJ2-2; perhaps TRBD2 as D (6 bases). CDR1 is DFQATT and CDR2 is SNEGSKA in the germline V gene (reference sequence). V lost 3 bases and J lost 7, with 18 bases in between. The CDR3 sequence is 15 residues long. The CDR3 DNA reads TGCAGTGCTAGGTCTCCTTCGGCGGGGAGCGGGGAGCTGTTTTTT. It is translated as CSARSPSAGSGELFF.